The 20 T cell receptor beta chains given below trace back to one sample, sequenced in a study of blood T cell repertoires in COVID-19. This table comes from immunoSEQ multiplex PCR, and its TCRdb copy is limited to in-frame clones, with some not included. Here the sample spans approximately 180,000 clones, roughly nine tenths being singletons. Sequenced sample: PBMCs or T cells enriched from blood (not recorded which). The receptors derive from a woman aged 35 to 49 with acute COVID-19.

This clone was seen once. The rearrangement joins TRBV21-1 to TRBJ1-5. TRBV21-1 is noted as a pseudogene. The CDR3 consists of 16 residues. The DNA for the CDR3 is TGTGCCAGCAGCAAAGTTGAGACTAATCGCAATCAGCCCCAGCATTTT. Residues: CASSKVETNRNQPQHF.

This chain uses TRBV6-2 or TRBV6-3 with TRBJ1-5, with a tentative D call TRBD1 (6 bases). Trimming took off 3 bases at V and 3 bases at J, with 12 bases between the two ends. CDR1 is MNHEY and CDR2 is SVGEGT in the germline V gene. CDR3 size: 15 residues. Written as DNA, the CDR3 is TGTGCCAGCAGTTATCCAACAGGGTCCAATCAGCCCCAGCATTTT. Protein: CASSYPTGSNQPQHF.

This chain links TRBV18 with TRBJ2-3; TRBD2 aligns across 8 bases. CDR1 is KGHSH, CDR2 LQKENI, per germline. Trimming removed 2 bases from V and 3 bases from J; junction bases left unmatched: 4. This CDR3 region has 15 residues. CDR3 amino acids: CASSPKLADTDTQYF. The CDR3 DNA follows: TGTGCCAGCTCACCAAAACTAGCGGATACAGATACGCAGTATTTT.

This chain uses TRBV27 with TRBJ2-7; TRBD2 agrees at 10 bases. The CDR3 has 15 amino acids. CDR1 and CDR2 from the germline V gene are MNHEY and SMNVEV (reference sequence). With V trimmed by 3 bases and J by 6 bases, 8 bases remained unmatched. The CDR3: CASSFQAGGKREQYF. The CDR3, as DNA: TGTGCCAGCAGTTTTCAAGCGGGGGGGAAACGCGAGCAGTACTTC.

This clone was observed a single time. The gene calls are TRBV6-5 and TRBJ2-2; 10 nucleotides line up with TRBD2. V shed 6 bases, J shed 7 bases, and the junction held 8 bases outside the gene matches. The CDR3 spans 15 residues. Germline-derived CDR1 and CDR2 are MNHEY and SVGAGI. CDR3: CASRPSGGAGGELFF. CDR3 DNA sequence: TGTGCCAGCAGACCGAGCGGGGGGGCTGGCGGGGAGCTGTTTTTT.

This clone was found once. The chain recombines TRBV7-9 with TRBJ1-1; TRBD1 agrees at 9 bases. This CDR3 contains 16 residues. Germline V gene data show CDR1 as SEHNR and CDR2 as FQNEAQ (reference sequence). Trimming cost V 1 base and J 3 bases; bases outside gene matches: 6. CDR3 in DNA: TGTGCCAGCAGCTTAGGAGGGACAGGGATTTACACTGAAGCTTTCTTT. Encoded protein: CASSLGGTGIYTEAFF.

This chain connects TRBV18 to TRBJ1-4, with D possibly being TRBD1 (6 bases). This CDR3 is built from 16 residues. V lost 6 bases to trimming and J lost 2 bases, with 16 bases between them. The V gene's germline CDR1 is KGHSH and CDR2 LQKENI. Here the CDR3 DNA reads TGTGCCAGCTCCCTACTCCAGGGGTCTACTAATGAAAAACTGTTTTTT. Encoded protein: CASSLLQGSTNEKLFF. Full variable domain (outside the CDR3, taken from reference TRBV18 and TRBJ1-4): NAGVMQNPRHLVRRRGQEARLRCSPMKGHSHVYWYRQLPEEGLKFMVYLQKENIIDESGMPKERFSAEFPKEGPSILRIQQVVRGDSAAYFCASSLLQGSTNEKLFFGSGTQLSVL.

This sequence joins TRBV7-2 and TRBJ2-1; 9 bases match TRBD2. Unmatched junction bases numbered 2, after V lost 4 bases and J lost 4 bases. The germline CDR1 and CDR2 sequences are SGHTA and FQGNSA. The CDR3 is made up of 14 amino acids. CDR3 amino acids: CASSSTSGYNEQFF. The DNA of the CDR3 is TGTGCCAGCAGCTCGACTAGCGGATACAATGAGCAGTTCTTC.

The DNA for the CDR3 is TGTGCCAGCAGCCCGGGACAGAATATCTACCGCCAGTACTTC. Amino acids: CASSPGQNIYRQYF. The chain recombines TRBV27 with TRBJ2-7; 7 positions match TRBD1. The CDR3 runs to 14 residues. Losses at the gene ends were 6 bases for V and 10 bases for J; bases not matched to a gene: 15. Germline-derived CDR1 and CDR2 are MNHEY and SMNVEV (reference sequence).

CDR3 loop: CASSLGLAGWYEQYF. The CDR3 nucleotides are TGTGCCAGCAGCTTAGGACTAGCGGGATGGTACGAGCAGTACTTC. This chain links TRBV11-1 with TRBJ2-7, with 11 bases that match TRBD2. J was trimmed by 4 bases and V by 1 base; bases with no gene match: 3. The CDR3 loop spans 15 amino acids. Germline values: CDR1 SGHAT, CDR2 FQDESV (reference sequence).

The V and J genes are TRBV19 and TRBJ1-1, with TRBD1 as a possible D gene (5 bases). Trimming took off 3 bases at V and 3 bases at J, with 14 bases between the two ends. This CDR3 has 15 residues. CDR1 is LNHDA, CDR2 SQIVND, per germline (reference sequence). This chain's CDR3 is CASSMRGDKDTEAFF. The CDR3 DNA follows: TGTGCCAGTAGTATGCGGGGGGATAAGGACACTGAAGCTTTCTTT.

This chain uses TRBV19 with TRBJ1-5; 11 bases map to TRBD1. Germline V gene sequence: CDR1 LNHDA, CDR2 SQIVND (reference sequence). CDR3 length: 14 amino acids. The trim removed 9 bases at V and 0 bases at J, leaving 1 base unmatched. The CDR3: CASGQGASNQPQHF. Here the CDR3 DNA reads TGTGCCAGCGGACAGGGGGCTAGCAATCAGCCCCAGCATTTT.

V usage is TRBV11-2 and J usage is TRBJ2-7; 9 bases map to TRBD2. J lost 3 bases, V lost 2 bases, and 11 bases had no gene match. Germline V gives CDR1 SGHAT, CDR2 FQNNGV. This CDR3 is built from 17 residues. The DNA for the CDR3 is TGTGCCAGCAGCTTAAACTTCGGGACTAGCTACGACTACGAGCAGTACTTC. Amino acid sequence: CASSLNFGTSYDYEQYF.

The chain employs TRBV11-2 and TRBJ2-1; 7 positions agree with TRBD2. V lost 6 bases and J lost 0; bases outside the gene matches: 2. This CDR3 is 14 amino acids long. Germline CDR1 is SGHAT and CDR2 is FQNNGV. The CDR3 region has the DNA TGTGCCAGCAGGGGCGGGAGCTCCTACAATGAGCAGTTCTTC. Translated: CASRGGSSYNEQFF.

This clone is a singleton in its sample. CDR3 DNA sequence: TGTGCCATCAGTGAGTACACAGCTTCGAACACTGAAGCTTTCTTT. Translated: CAISEYTASNTEAFF. V usage is TRBV10-3 and J usage is TRBJ1-1; D remains ambiguous. The CDR3 has 15 residues. Deletions cut 1 base from V and 1 base from J, with 10 bases between. Per germline, CDR1 ENHRY and CDR2 SYGVKD.

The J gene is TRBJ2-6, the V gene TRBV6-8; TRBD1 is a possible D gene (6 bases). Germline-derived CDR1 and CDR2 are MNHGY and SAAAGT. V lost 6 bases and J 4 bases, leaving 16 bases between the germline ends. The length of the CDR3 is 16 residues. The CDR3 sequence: CASRTNRARGANVLTF. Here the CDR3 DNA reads TGTGCCAGCAGAACTAACAGGGCAAGGGGGGCCAACGTCCTGACTTTC.

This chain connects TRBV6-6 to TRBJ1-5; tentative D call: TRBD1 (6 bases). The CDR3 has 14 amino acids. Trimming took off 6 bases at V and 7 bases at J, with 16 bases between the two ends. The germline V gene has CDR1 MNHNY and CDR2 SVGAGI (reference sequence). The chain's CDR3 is CASRQQGMGQPQHF. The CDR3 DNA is TGTGCCAGCAGACAACAGGGTATGGGGCAGCCCCAGCATTTT.

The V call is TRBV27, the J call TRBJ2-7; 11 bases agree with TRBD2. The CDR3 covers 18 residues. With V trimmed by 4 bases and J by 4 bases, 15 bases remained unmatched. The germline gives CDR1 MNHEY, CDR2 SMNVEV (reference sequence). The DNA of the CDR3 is TGTGCCAGCAGTTCAATACCCTTTAGCGGGGGGGCTGCGTACGAGCAGTACTTC. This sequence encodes CASSSIPFSGGAAYEQYF.

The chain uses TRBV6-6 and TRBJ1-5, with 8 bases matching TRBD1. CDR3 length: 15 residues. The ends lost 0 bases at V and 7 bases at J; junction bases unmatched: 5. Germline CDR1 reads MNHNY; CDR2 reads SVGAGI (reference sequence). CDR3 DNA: TGTGCCAGCAGTTACTCGATACAGGGGGAACAGCCCCAGCATTTT. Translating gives CASSYSIQGEQPQHF.

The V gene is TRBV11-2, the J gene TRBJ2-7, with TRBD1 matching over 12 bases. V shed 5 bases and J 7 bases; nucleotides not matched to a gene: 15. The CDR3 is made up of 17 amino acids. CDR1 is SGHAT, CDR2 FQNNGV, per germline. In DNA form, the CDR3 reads TGTGCCAGCAGCGCGCGACACCGGGACAGGGGGCGGGATGAGCAGTACTTC. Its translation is CASSARHRDRGRDEQYF.